This TCR beta chain originates from a study of blood T cell repertoires in COVID-19. CDR1 is SNHLY, CDR2 FYNNEI, per germline. Trimming shortened V by 1 base and J by 3 bases, and 12 bases separated the two germline ends. The length of the CDR3 is 15 residues. Sequencing was performed with immunoSEQ multiplex PCR; in TCRdb, only in-frame clones are kept and a portion is missing. The sample holds 81,000 or so clones, around 92% seen once. Sequenced input: peripheral blood. The V call is TRBV2, the J call TRBJ2-5; no firm D call. The clonotype originates from a woman in her sixties or seventies with active COVID-19. The CDR3 nucleotides read TGTGCCAGCAGTGAAGGGCGGTACACTGAAGAGACCCAGTACTTC. This gives the protein CASSEGRYTEETQYF.